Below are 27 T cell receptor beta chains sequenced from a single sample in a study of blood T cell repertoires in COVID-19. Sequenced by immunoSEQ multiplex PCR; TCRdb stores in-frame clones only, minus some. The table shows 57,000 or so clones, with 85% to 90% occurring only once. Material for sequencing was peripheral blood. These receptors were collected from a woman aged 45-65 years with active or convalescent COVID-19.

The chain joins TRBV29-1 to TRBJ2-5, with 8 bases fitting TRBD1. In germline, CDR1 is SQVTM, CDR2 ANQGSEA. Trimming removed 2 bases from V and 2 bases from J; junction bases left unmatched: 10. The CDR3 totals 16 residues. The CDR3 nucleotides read TGCAGCGTTGAATCGGACAGGGAGACGGTACAAGAGACCCAGTACTTC. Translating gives CSVESDRETVQETQYF.

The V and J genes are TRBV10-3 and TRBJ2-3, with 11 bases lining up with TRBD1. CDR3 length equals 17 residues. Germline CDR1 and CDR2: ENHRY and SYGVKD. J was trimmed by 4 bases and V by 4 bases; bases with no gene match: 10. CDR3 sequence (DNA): TGTGCCATCAGTGCCAGAACAGGGACAGGGGGACCAGATACGCAGTATTTT. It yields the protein CAISARTGTGGPDTQYF.

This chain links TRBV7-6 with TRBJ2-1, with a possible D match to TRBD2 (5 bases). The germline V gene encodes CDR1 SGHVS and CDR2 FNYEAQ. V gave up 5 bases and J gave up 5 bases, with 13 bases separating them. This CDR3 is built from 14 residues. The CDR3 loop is CASSTSLANNEQFF. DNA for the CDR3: TGTGCCAGCAGCACTAGTTTGGCTAACAATGAGCAGTTCTTC.

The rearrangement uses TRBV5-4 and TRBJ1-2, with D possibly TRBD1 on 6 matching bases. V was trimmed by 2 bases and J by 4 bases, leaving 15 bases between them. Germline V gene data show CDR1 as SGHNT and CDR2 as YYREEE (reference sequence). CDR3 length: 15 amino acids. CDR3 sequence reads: CASSLSVGASYGYTF. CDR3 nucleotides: TGTGCCAGCAGCTTATCGGTGGGGGCGTCCTATGGCTACACCTTC.

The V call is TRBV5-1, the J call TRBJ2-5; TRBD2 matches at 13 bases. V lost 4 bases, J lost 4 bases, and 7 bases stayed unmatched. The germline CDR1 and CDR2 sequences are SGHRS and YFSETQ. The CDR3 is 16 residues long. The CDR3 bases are TGCGCCAGCAGCACCGGACTAGCGGGAGATGGAGAGACCCAGTACTTC. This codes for CASSTGLAGDGETQYF.

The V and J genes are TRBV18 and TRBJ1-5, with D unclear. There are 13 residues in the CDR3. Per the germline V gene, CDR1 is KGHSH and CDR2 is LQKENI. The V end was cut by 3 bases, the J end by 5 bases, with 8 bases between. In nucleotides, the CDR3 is TGTGCCAGCTCACCCGCCCCGGATCAGCCCCAGCATTTT. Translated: CASSPAPDQPQHF. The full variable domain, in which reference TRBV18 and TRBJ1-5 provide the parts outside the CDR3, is NAGVMQNPRHLVRRRGQEARLRCSPMKGHSHVYWYRQLPEEGLKFMVYLQKENIIDESGMPKERFSAEFPKEGPSILRIQQVVRGDSAAYFCASSPAPDQPQHFGDGTRLSIL.

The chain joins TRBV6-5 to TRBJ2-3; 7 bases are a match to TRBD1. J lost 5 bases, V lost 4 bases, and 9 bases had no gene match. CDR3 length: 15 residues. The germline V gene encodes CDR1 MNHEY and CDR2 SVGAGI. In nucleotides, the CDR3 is TGTGCCAGCAGTTCGACAGGGTATTGGGGAGATACGCAGTATTTT. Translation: CASSSTGYWGDTQYF.

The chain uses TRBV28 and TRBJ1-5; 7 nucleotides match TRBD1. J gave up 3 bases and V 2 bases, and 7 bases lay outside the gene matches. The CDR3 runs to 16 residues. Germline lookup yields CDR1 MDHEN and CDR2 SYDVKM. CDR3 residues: CASSLSLGQVNQPQHF. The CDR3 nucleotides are TGTGCCAGCAGTTTAAGTTTAGGACAGGTCAATCAGCCCCAGCATTTT.

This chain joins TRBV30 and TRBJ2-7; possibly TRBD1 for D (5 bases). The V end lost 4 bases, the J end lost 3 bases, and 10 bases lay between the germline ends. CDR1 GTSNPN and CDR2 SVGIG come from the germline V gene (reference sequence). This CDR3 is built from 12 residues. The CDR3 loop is CAWKDSYYEQYF. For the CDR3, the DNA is TGTGCCTGGAAAGACAGTTACTACGAGCAGTACTTC.

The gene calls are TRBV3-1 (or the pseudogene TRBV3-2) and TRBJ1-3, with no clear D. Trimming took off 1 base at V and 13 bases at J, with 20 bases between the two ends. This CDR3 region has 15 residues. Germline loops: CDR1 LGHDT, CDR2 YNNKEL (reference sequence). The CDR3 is CASSQGQVPVGGIYF. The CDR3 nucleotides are TGTGCCAGCAGCCAAGGCCAGGTTCCGGTTGGCGGGATATATTTT.

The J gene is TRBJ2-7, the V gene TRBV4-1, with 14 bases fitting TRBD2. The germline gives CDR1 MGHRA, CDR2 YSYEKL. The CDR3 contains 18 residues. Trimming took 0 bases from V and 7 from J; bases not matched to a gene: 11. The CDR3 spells CASSQEMGSGLAGDEQYF. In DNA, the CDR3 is TGCGCCAGCAGCCAAGAGATGGGATCGGGACTAGCGGGGGATGAGCAGTACTTC.

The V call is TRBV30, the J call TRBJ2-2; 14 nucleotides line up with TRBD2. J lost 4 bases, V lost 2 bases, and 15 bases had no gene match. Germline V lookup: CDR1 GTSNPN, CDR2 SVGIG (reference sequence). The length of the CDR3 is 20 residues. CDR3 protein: CAWSTLSRLAGGWFTGELFF. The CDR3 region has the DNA TGTGCCTGGAGTACATTAAGTCGACTAGCGGGAGGGTGGTTCACCGGGGAGCTGTTTTTT.

The CDR3 reads CASSYPDSDEQFF. The CDR3 bases are TGTGCCAGCAGTTACCCTGACAGTGATGAGCAGTTCTTC. The chain links TRBV6-5 to TRBJ2-1, with D possibly TRBD1 on 5 matching bases. The V gene lost 2 bases and the J gene lost 8 bases, with 10 bases spanning the gap. Germline lookup yields CDR1 MNHEY and CDR2 SVGAGI. The CDR3 length is 13 residues.

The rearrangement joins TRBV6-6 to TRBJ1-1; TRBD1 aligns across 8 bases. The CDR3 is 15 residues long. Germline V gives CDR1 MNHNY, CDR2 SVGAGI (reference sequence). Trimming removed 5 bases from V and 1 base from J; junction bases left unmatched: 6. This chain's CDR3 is CASSQGQGGNTEAFF. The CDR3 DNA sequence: TGTGCCAGCAGTCAAGGACAGGGCGGGAACACTGAAGCTTTCTTT.

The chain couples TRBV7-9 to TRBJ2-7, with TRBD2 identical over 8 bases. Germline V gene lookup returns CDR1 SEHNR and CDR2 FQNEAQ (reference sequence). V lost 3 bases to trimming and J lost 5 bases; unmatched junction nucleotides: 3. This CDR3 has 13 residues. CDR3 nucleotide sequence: TGTGCCAGCAGCTTTAGCGGGGAGGACGAGCAGTACTTC. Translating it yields CASSFSGEDEQYF.

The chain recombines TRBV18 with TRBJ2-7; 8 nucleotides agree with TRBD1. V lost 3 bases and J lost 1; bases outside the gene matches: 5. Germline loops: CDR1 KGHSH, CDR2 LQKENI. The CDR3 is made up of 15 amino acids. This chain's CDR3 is CASSPGQGFSYEQYF. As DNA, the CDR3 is TGTGCCAGCTCACCCGGACAGGGCTTTTCCTACGAGCAGTACTTC.

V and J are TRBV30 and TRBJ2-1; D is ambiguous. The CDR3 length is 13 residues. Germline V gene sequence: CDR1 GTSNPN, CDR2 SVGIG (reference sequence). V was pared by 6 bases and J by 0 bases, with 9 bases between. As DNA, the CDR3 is TGTGCCTGTGGAGTTTTCTCCTACAATGAGCAGTTCTTC. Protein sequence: CACGVFSYNEQFF. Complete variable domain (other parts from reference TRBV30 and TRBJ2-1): SQTIHQWPATLVQPVGSPLSLECTVEGTSNPNLYWYRQAAGRGLQLLFYSVGIGQISSEVPQNLSASRPQDRQFILSSKKLLLSDSGFYLCACGVFSYNEQFFGPGTRLTVL.

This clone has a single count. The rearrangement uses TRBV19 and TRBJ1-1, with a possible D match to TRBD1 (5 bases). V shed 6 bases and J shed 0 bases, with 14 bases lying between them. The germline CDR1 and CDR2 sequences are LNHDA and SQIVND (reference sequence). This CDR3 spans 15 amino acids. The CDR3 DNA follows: TGTGCCAGTAGAGCAGGGTACCGGGTGAACACTGAAGCTTTCTTT. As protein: CASRAGYRVNTEAFF.

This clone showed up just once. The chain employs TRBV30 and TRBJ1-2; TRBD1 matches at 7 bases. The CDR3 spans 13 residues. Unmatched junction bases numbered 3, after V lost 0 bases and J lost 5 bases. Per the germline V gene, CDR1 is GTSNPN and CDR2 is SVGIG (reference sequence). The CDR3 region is CAWSVQGTYGYTF. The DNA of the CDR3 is TGTGCCTGGAGTGTACAGGGGACATATGGCTACACCTTC.

CDR3 in amino acids: CASSYGGQSSYEQYF. CDR3 coding DNA: TGTGCCAGCAGTTACGGGGGACAGAGCTCCTACGAGCAGTACTTC. V and J are TRBV6-6 and TRBJ2-7; 7 bases are shared with TRBD1. This CDR3 has 15 residues. Germline values: CDR1 MNHNY, CDR2 SVGAGI (reference sequence). The ends lost 2 bases at V and 0 bases at J; junction bases unmatched: 4.

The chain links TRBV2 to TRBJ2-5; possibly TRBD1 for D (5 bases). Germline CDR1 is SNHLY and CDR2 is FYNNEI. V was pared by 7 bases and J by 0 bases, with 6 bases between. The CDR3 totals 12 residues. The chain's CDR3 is CASTGNQETQYF. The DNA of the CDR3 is TGTGCCAGCACAGGGAACCAAGAGACCCAGTACTTC.

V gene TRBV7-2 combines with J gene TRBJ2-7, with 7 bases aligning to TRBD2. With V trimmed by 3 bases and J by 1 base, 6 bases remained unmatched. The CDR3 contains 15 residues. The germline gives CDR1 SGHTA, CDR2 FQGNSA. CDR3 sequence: CASSFLSSGSYEQYF. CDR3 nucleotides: TGTGCCAGCAGCTTTCTGTCTAGCGGTTCCTACGAGCAGTACTTC. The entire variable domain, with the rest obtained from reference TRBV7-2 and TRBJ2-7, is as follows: GAGVSQSPSNKVTEKGKDVELRCDPISGHTALYWYRQSLGQGLEFLIYFQGNSAPDKSGLPSDRFSAERTGGSVSTLTIQRTQQEDSAVYLCASSFLSSGSYEQYFGPGTRLTVT.

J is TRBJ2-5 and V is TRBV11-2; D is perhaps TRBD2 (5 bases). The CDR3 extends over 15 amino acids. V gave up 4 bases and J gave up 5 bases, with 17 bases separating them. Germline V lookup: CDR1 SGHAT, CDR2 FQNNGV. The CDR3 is CASSSPGRDLETQYF. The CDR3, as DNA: TGTGCCAGCAGCTCCCCCGGACGGGATTTGGAGACCCAGTACTTC.

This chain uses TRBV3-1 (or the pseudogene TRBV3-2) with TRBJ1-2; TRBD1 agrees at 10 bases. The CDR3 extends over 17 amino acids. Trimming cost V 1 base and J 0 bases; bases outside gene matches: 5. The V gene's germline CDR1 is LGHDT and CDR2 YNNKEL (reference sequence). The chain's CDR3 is CASSQAPGTGANYGYTF. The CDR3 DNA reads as TGTGCCAGCAGCCAAGCGCCCGGGACAGGGGCTAACTATGGCTACACCTTC.

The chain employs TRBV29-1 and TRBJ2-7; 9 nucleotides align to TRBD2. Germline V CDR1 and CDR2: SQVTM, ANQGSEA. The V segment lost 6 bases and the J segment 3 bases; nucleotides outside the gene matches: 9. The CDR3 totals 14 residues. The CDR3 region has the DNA TGCAGCGTCCAGGTTAGCGGGGGCCTCTACGAGCAGTACTTC. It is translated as CSVQVSGGLYEQYF.

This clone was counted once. This CDR3 is CASSQPSGTNTGELFF. CDR3 bases: TGTGCCAGCAGCCAACCCTCAGGTACAAACACCGGGGAGCTGTTTTTT. This chain uses TRBV3-1 (or the pseudogene TRBV3-2) with TRBJ2-2; no firm D call. V gave up 2 bases and J gave up 2 bases, with 12 bases separating them. The CDR3 runs to 16 residues. From germline, CDR1 is LGHDT and CDR2 YNNKEL (reference sequence).

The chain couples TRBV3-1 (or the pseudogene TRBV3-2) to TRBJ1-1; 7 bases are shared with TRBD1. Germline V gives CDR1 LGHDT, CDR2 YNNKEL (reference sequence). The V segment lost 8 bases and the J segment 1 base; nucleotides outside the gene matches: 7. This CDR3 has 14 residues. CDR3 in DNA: TGTGCCAGCGACCTGACAGGGACGAACACTGAAGCTTTCTTT. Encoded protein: CASDLTGTNTEAFF.